This T cell receptor (beta chain) was sequenced during a study of neoadjuvant nivolumab and ipilimumab in lung cancer. Broader study findings: Only two of four nivolumab-treated tumors gained richness and clonality by surgery. Pretherapy blood TCR richness correlated positively with resected tumor richness.

With respect to this clone: Its antigen is unknown.

Germline V gene sequence: CDR1 SGHNT, CDR2 YENEEA. This CDR3 is 15 amino acids long. V gave up 2 bases and J gave up 2 bases, with 13 bases separating them. Sequencing was performed with immunoSEQ multiplex PCR; in TCRdb, only in-frame clones are kept and a portion is missing. The sample contains 5,500 to 7,500 clones, roughly 76% of which appear only once. The chain has TRBV11-3 and TRBJ2-7; the D gene could be TRBD1 or TRBD2 (5 bases each). The source is an adult with non-small cell lung cancer. This specimen consisted of tumor tissue, obtained after neoadjuvant nivolumab, alone or with ipilimumab, at or shortly before surgery. CDR3 region: CASSLTPRGPYEQYF. Here the CDR3 DNA reads TGTGCCAGCAGCTTAACCCCTCGGGGCCCCTACGAGCAGTACTTC.